This passage covers 9 T cell receptor beta chains from one sample sequenced in a study of blood T cell repertoires in COVID-19. Data came from immunoSEQ multiplex PCR; TCRdb stores just in-frame clones and leaves some out. Counted here are fewer than 400,000 clones, roughly 90% occurring once; the ten biggest clones make up about 9.8%. The sequenced sample consisted of PBMCs or T cells enriched from blood (not recorded which). The receptors stem from a woman in her late teens or twenties who had recovered from COVID-19.

V and J are TRBV5-1 and TRBJ1-1; TRBD1 might be the D (6 bases). The V and J ends lost 0 bases and 6 bases respectively, with 15 bases between them. The CDR3 runs to 15 residues. Germline CDR1 SGHRS, CDR2 YFSETQ. CDR3 residues: CASSLAELQGAEAFF. The CDR3 region has the DNA TGCGCCAGCAGCTTGGCCGAACTACAGGGTGCTGAAGCTTTCTTT. The whole variable domain, remainder taken from reference TRBV5-1 and TRBJ1-1, is KAGVTQTPRYLIKTRGQQVTLSCSPISGHRSVSWYQQTPGQGLQFLFEYFSETQRNKGNFPGRFSGRQFSNSRSEMNVSTLELGDSALYLCASSLAELQGAEAFFGQGTRLTVV.

This clone was seen a few times. The genes are TRBV27 and TRBJ2-3; no reliable D call. Between the trimmed V and J ends, which lost 0 bases and 6 bases, there was a span of 7 bases. There are 13 residues in the CDR3. The germline V gene has CDR1 MNHEY and CDR2 SMNVEV (reference sequence). The CDR3 bases are TGTGCCAGCAGTTTATCGATTGGCGATACGCAGTATTTT. Translated: CASSLSIGDTQYF.

V usage is TRBV30 and J usage is TRBJ1-3, with TRBD1 identical over 9 bases. Germline lookup yields CDR1 GTSNPN and CDR2 SVGIG (reference sequence). The CDR3 is 15 residues long. The ends lost 1 base at V and 1 base at J; junction bases unmatched: 2. The CDR3 DNA reads as TGTGCCTGGAGTGCCGGACAGGGGTCTGGAAACACCATATATTTT. Amino acids: CAWSAGQGSGNTIYF.

The J gene is TRBJ2-7, the V gene TRBV1; the tabulated D call, TRBD2, remains unverified against the DNA. TRBV1 counts as a pseudogene. CDR3 length equals 15 residues. In nucleotides, the CDR3 is TGCACCAGCAGCCAAGGATCGGGAGGGCCCCACGAGCAGTACTTC. Translated: CTSSQGSGGPHEQYF.

The chain has TRBV2 and TRBJ1-6, with 9 nucleotides matching TRBD1. This CDR3 is 16 amino acids long. Germline trimming cut 7 bases from V and 6 bases from J; bases unmatched to any gene: 10. Germline assignment: CDR1 SNHLY and CDR2 FYNNEI. The CDR3 spells CASTLQGAQGNSPLHF. CDR3 sequence (DNA): TGTGCCAGCACCCTACAGGGGGCACAGGGTAATTCACCCCTCCACTTT.

The chain employs TRBV2 and TRBJ1-2; D unclear. Trimming removed 3 bases from V and 8 bases from J, with 13 bases in between. The germline CDR1 and CDR2 sequences are SNHLY and FYNNEI. This CDR3 comprises 13 residues. The CDR3 DNA reads as TGTGCCAGCAGTGACGTCAAACTAGGGGGCTACACCTTC. The encoded protein is CASSDVKLGGYTF.

This chain connects TRBV7-2 to TRBJ2-1; perhaps TRBD1 as D (5 bases). The CDR3 length is 11 residues. The V and J ends lost 2 bases and 9 bases respectively, with 5 bases between them. CDR1 SGHTA and CDR2 FQGNSA come from the germline V gene. DNA for the CDR3: TGTGCCAGCAGCTTAAGGGGTGAGCAGTTCTTC. Translation: CASSLRGEQFF.

The gene calls are TRBV11-2 and TRBJ2-1; TRBD2 matches 10 bases. Germline assignment: CDR1 SGHAT and CDR2 FQNNGV. Trimming cost V 1 base and J 7 bases; bases outside gene matches: 7. There are 16 residues in the CDR3. CDR3 bases: TGTGCCAGCAGCTTAGTATCGCTAGCGGGAGTGAATGAGCAGTTCTTC. Encoded protein: CASSLVSLAGVNEQFF.

This chain links TRBV14 with TRBJ2-2, with D possibly being TRBD1 (6 bases). Germline CDR1 SGHDN, CDR2 FVKESK. Between the trimmed V and J ends, which lost 1 base and 6 bases, there was a span of 12 bases. This CDR3 region has 15 residues. The CDR3 loop reads CASSQVTGYSGELFF. Here the CDR3 DNA reads TGTGCCAGCAGCCAAGTTACAGGGTATTCCGGGGAGCTGTTTTTT.